Following are 21 T cell receptor beta chains from one sample sequenced in a study of blood T cell repertoires in COVID-19. The table came from immunoSEQ multiplex PCR; TCRdb's copy has only in-frame clones and leaves some out. The sample contains 120,000 to 150,000 clones, about 80% of which appear only once. The sequenced sample was peripheral blood. The receptors derive from a human donor in a cohort sampled during active COVID-19.

The rearrangement links TRBV12-3 or TRBV12-4 to TRBJ1-2; D call uncertain. V gave up 2 bases and J gave up 8 bases, with 12 bases separating them. The CDR3 spans 13 residues. The CDR3 bases are TGTGCCAGCAGTTTAAGACGGGGATGGGGCTACACCTTC. It is translated as CASSLRRGWGYTF.

The V gene is TRBV5-1, the J gene TRBJ2-6; 7 bases are a match to TRBD1. The V segment lost 4 bases and the J segment 2 bases; nucleotides outside the gene matches: 6. CDR3 length equals 16 residues. The germline gives CDR1 SGHRS, CDR2 YFSETQ. Here the CDR3 DNA reads TGCGCCAGCAGCATGCGACAGGGACCTGGGGCCAACGTCCTGACTTTC. Its translation: CASSMRQGPGANVLTF.

The chain carries TRBV7-2 and TRBJ2-7; 9 bases agree with TRBD2. The length of the CDR3 is 14 residues. The germline CDR1 and CDR2 sequences are SGHTA and FQGNSA. V lost 7 bases, J lost 7 bases, and 11 bases stayed unmatched. CDR3 loop: CASIQTSGWGEQYF. The CDR3 nucleotides read TGTGCCAGCATCCAGACTAGCGGTTGGGGGGAGCAGTACTTC.

This chain joins TRBV4-2 and TRBJ2-6, with D perhaps TRBD1 (5 bases). Trimming pared 1 base from V and 0 bases from J, leaving 16 bases between. Germline CDR1 is LGHNA and CDR2 is YNFKEQ. The CDR3 runs to 19 residues. CDR3 in amino acids: CASSQGGVGAISGANVLTF. As DNA, the CDR3 is TGTGCCAGCAGCCAAGGGGGTGTAGGGGCAATCTCTGGGGCCAACGTCCTGACTTTC.

The rearrangement uses TRBV19 and TRBJ1-1, with TRBD1 identical over 9 bases. Losses at the gene ends were 5 bases for V and 1 base for J; bases not matched to a gene: 5. This CDR3 is built from 15 residues. CDR1 LNHDA and CDR2 SQIVND come from the germline V gene (reference sequence). The CDR3 DNA follows: TGTGCCAGTAGTGAACAGGGGGCAGGGAACACTGAAGCTTTCTTT. Translation: CASSEQGAGNTEAFF.

The chain couples TRBV30 to TRBJ2-3; TRBD1 agrees at 7 bases. After removal of 5 bases from V and 2 bases from J, the junction contained 1 base not matched to a gene. Per the germline V gene, CDR1 is GTSNPN and CDR2 is SVGIG (reference sequence). The CDR3 is 12 amino acids. The CDR3 region has the DNA TGTGCCTGGGGGACAGTCACAGATACGCAGTATTTT. Residues: CAWGTVTDTQYF.

The chain couples TRBV9 to TRBJ1-6; weak D call: TRBD1 (6 bases). The V gene's germline CDR1 is SGDLS and CDR2 YYNGEE. The CDR3 is 16 residues long. Trimming took off 3 bases at V and 9 bases at J, with 19 bases between the two ends. DNA of the CDR3: TGTGCCAGCAGCGCAAAACCCAGGGGTTTCGGTTCACCCCTCCACTTT. It translates to CASSAKPRGFGSPLHF.

The rearrangement joins TRBV3-1 (or the pseudogene TRBV3-2) to TRBJ1-2; possibly TRBD1 for D (6 bases). This CDR3 has 14 residues. Trimming took 0 bases from V and 4 from J, leaving 9 bases between them. Germline V CDR1 and CDR2: LGHDT, YNNKEL (reference sequence). CDR3 sequence (DNA): TGTGCCAGCAGCCAAGATAGGGGGTTCTATGGCTACACCTTC. Protein product: CASSQDRGFYGYTF.

The chain is built from TRBV7-9 and TRBJ2-2; 9 bases match TRBD1. CDR3 length equals 16 residues. Losses at the gene ends were 1 base for V and 4 bases for J; bases not matched to a gene: 4. Germline V gives CDR1 SEHNR, CDR2 FQNEAQ (reference sequence). CDR3 loop: CASSLEQGAGTGELFF. Here the CDR3 DNA reads TGTGCCAGCAGCTTAGAACAGGGGGCCGGCACCGGGGAGCTGTTTTTT. The variable domain in full, with the rest retrieved from reference TRBV7-9 and TRBJ2-2, is DTGVSQNPRHKITKRGQNVTFRCDPISEHNRLYWYRQTLGQGPEFLTYFQNEAQLEKSRLLSDRFSAERPKGSFSTLEIQRTEQGDSAMYLCASSLEQGAGTGELFFGEGSRLTVL.

The rearrangement joins TRBV28 to TRBJ2-1; no definite D call. CDR3 size: 12 residues. Per germline, CDR1 MDHEN and CDR2 SYDVKM. V shed 6 bases and J shed 6 bases, with 9 bases lying between them. The CDR3 loop reads CASSWAPNEQFF. DNA of the CDR3: TGTGCCAGCAGCTGGGCACCCAATGAGCAGTTCTTC.

The chain combines TRBV24-1 with TRBJ2-3; a possible D gene is TRBD2 (6 bases). This CDR3 is built from 14 residues. The germline V gene encodes CDR1 KGHDR and CDR2 SFDVKD. The V end was cut by 4 bases, the J end by 8 bases, with 15 bases between. CDR3 nucleotide sequence: TGTGCCACCAGTGACCCCGGGACTTCAGGTACGCAGTATTTT. As protein: CATSDPGTSGTQYF.

The chain links TRBV6-4 to TRBJ2-3; tentatively, D is TRBD2 (6 bases). There are 15 residues in the CDR3. Between the trimmed V and J ends, which lost 8 bases and 0 bases, there was a span of 15 bases. The germline V gene has CDR1 MRHNA and CDR2 SNTAGT. Written as DNA, the CDR3 is TGTGCCAGCTCCCGCGGCGGGGCCAGCACAGATACGCAGTATTTT. This gives the protein CASSRGGASTDTQYF.

V usage is TRBV9 and J usage is TRBJ1-1; 8 bases align to TRBD1. After removal of 4 bases from V and 5 bases from J, the junction contained 10 bases not matched to a gene. This CDR3 has 15 residues. Germline CDR1 is SGDLS and CDR2 is YYNGEE. The CDR3 loop is CASSTLGTGATEAFF. CDR3 bases: TGTGCCAGCAGCACCCTCGGGACAGGTGCAACTGAAGCTTTCTTT. Combining the CDR3 with reference TRBV9 and TRBJ1-1 gives the whole variable domain DSGVTQTPKHLITATGQRVTLRCSPRSGDLSVYWYQQSLDQGLQFLIQYYNGEERAKGNILERFSAQQFPDLHSELNLSSLELGDSALYFCASSTLGTGATEAFFGQGTRLTVV.

For the CDR3, the DNA is TGTGCCAGCAGCGTAGGACTATCCTCCTACGAGCAGTACTTC. This sequence encodes CASSVGLSSYEQYF. V is TRBV9 and J is TRBJ2-7, with D possibly matching TRBD2 (5 bases). The CDR3 totals 14 residues. Germline V gene lookup returns CDR1 SGDLS and CDR2 YYNGEE. The germline V and J ends were trimmed by 0 bases and 0 bases, with 7 bases remaining between them.

The chain uses TRBV7-9 and TRBJ1-3, with 8 positions matching TRBD1. The CDR3 runs to 16 residues. The germline CDR1 and CDR2 sequences are SEHNR and FQNEAQ (reference sequence). Germline trimming cut 0 bases from V and 0 bases from J; bases unmatched to any gene: 1. The chain's CDR3 is CASSLAGQVSGNTIYF. Here the CDR3 DNA reads TGTGCCAGCAGCTTAGCGGGACAGGTCTCTGGAAACACCATATATTTT. Complete variable domain (other parts from reference TRBV7-9 and TRBJ1-3): DTGVSQNPRHKITKRGQNVTFRCDPISEHNRLYWYRQTLGQGPEFLTYFQNEAQLEKSRLLSDRFSAERPKGSFSTLEIQRTEQGDSAMYLCASSLAGQVSGNTIYFGEGSWLTVV.

V and J are TRBV7-8 and TRBJ1-5; unclear D gene. CDR3 length: 13 amino acids. From germline, CDR1 is SGHVS and CDR2 FQNEAQ. V was trimmed by 5 bases and J by 3 bases, leaving 8 bases between them. This chain's CDR3 is CASSGTNNQPQHF. In DNA, the CDR3 is TGTGCCAGCAGCGGTACAAACAATCAGCCCCAGCATTTT.

The chain's CDR3 is CASSPHKAGGNGYTF. DNA of the CDR3: TGTGCCAGCAGCCCTCATAAAGCAGGGGGGAATGGCTACACCTTC. The rearrangement joins TRBV11-2 to TRBJ1-2; 7 nucleotides line up with TRBD1. Germline CDR1 is SGHAT and CDR2 is FQNNGV. J was trimmed by 6 bases and V by 5 bases; bases with no gene match: 12. There are 15 residues in the CDR3.

The V gene is TRBV2, the J gene TRBJ2-2; 7 bases agree with TRBD1. The germline V gene encodes CDR1 SNHLY and CDR2 FYNNEI. This CDR3 is built from 15 residues. Trimming took 6 bases from V and 0 from J; bases not matched to a gene: 4. The CDR3 coding sequence is TGTGCCAGCAGACCCGGACAGGCGAACACCGGGGAGCTGTTTTTT. It encodes CASRPGQANTGELFF. The whole variable domain, filled in from reference TRBV2 and TRBJ2-2, reads EPEVTQTPSHQVTQMGQEVILRCVPISNHLYFYWYRQILGQKVEFLVSFYNNEISEKSEIFDDQFSVERPDGSNFTLKIRSTKLEDSAMYFCASRPGQANTGELFFGEGSRLTVL.

This sequence joins TRBV28 and TRBJ1-2; a possible D gene is TRBD1 (6 bases). The CDR3 runs 15 residues. V dropped 5 bases and J dropped 4 bases, with 17 bases sitting between them. CDR1 MDHEN and CDR2 SYDVKM come from the germline V gene. The DNA for the CDR3 is TGTGCCAGCAGTCCCTTGGGACATACGCGCTATGGCTACACCTTC. It specifies CASSPLGHTRYGYTF.

This clone was counted once. V gene TRBV2 combines with J gene TRBJ2-7; 7 nucleotides agree with TRBD1. Unmatched junction bases numbered 5, after V lost 6 bases and J lost 3 bases. Germline CDR1 and CDR2: SNHLY and FYNNEI. This CDR3 has 13 amino acids. CDR3 DNA: TGTGCCAGCAGCCAACAGGGGATCTACGAGCAGTACGTC. It is translated as CASSQQGIYEQYV.

This chain uses TRBV14 with TRBJ1-2; the match to TRBD1 covers 7 bases. Germline values: CDR1 SGHDN, CDR2 FVKESK. The CDR3 loop spans 14 amino acids. V dropped 3 bases and J dropped 7; count of bases not matched to a gene: 8. The CDR3 nucleotides read TGTGCCAGCAGCCAGCGAGGGGGCCTCGCTGGCTACACCTTC. It yields the protein CASSQRGGLAGYTF. Drawing the rest from reference TRBV14 and TRBJ1-2, the complete variable domain is EAGVTQFPSHSVIEKGQTVTLRCDPISGHDNLYWYRRVMGKEIKFLLHFVKESKQDESGMPNNRFLAERTGGTYSTLKVQPAELEDSGVYFCASSQRGGLAGYTFGSGTRLTVV.